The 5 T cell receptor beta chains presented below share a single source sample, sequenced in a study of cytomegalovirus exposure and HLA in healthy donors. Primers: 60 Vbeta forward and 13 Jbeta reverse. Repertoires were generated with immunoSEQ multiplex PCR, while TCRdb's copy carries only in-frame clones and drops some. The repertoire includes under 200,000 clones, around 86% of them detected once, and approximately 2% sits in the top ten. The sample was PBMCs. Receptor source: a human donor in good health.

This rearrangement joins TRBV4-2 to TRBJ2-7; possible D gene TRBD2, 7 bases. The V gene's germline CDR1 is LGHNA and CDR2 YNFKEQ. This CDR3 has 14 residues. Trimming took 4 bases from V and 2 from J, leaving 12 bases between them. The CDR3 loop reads CASSPGGGPYEQYF. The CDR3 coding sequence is TGTGCCAGCAGCCCAGGCGGGGGCCCCTACGAGCAGTACTTC.

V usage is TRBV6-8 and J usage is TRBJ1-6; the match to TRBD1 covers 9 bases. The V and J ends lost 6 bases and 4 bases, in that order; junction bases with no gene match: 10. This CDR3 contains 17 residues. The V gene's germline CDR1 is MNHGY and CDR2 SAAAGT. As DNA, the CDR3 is TGTGCCAGCAGCTCCCCTTTAGGGACAGGGTATAATTCACCCCTCCACTTT. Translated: CASSSPLGTGYNSPLHF.

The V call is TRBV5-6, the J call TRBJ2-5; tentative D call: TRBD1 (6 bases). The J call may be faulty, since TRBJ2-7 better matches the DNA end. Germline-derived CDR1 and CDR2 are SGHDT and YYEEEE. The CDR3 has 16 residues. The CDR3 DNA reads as TGTGCCAGCAGCTTGGTAACAGGGAGCCCTTCCTACGAGCAGTACTTC. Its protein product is CASSLVTGSPSYEQYF.

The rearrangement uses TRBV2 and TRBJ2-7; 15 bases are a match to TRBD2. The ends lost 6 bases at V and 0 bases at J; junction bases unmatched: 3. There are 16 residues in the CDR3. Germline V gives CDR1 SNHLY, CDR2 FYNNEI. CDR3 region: CASRGGLAGGSYEQYF. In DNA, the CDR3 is TGTGCCAGCAGGGGGGGACTAGCGGGGGGCTCCTACGAGCAGTACTTC.

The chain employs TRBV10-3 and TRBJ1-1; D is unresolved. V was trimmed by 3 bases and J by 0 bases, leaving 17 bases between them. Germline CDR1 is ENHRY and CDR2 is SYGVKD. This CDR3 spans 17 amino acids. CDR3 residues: CAISDYGVGSMNTEAFF. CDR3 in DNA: TGTGCCATCAGTGACTACGGGGTCGGCAGCATGAACACTGAAGCTTTCTTT.